This T cell receptor (beta chain) was captured by sequencing in a study of response to subunit inactivated influenza vaccine (dated by TCRdb to 2016 to 2018). For the wider study: Deep quantitative T cell receptor repertoire profiling was used in the study to track responses to a trivalent subunit inactivated influenza vaccine. Paper-wide results and their limitations: The authors proposed that each seasonal influenza vaccination may bring in only a limited number of new T cells.

Inclusive of the bounding cysteine and phenylalanine, the CDR3 is 12 residues long. The CDR3 DNA has 36 bases and is translated from base 1. V is clipped by 10 bases and J by 2 bases, and the sequence between their germline boundaries is 11 bases long. For CDR1 and CDR2, the germline V gene lists SNHLY and FYNNEI. At least ten counts were recorded for this clonotype. The antigen it binds to is not known. Base quality data are lacking; no much larger clone is found one base away. Library creation used RT-PCR. Sequencing was carried out with an Illumina HiSeq 2500. In TCRdb, the public reads were trimmed at Q25 with fastp and aligned with MiXCR, with productive beta chains retained. CDR3 protein sequences are deduplicated, and each keeps its most common genes and DNA. The sample table shows hundreds of thousands of distinct CDR3 sequences, and roughly 14% are seen once. Of the sample, roughly 11% is held by the ten largest clones.

The chain joins TRBV2 to TRBJ1-1; no D segment can be confidently identified. The sequenced sample was PBMCs from blood, obtained roughly 12 days after vaccination. This receptor was obtained from a man in his fifties who received an inactivated influenza vaccine. Donor details come from another sample of the same person, matched by shared clones. The CDR3 here reads CATQQLNTEAFF. The DNA is TGTGCCACCCAACAGTTAAACACTGAAGCTTTCTTT.